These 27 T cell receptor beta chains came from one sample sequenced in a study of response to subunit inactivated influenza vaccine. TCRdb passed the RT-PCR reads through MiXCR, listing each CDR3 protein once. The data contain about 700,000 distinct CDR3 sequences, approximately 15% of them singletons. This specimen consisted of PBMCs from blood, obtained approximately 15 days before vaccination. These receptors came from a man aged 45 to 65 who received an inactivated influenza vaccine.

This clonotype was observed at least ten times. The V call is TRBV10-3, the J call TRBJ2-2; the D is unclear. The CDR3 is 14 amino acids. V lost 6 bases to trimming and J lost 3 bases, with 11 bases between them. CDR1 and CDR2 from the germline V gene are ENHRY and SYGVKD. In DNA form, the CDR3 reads TGTGCCATCAGGCCGGGTCGGGACACCGGGGAGCTGTTTTTT. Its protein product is CAIRPGRDTGELFF.

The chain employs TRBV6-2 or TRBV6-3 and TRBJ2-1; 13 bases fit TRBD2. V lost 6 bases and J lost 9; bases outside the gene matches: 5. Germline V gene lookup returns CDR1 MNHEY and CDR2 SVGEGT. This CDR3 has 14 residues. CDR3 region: CASSRLAGGREQFF. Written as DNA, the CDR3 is TGTGCCAGCAGCCGACTAGCGGGAGGTCGTGAGCAGTTCTTC.

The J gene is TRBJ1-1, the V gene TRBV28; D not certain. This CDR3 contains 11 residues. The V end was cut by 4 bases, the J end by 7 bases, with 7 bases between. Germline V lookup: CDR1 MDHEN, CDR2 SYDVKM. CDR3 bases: TGTGCCAGCAGTTCCAGTGGTGAAGCTTTCTTT. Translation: CASSSSGEAFF.

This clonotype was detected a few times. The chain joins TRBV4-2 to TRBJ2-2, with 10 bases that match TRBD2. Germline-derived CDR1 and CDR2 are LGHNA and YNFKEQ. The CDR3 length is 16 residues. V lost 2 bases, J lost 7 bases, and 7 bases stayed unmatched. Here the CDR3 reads CASSQLALAGDGELFF. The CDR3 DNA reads TGTGCCAGCAGCCAACTGGCCCTAGCGGGAGACGGGGAGCTGTTTTTT.

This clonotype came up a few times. In DNA form, the CDR3 reads TGTGCCAGCAGCCCCGACCCGTCCTACAATGAGCAGTTCTTC. Translation gives CASSPDPSYNEQFF. The chain links TRBV7-3 to TRBJ2-1; D remains ambiguous. CDR3 length: 14 residues. V dropped 5 bases and J dropped 1 base, with 9 bases sitting between them. CDR1 and CDR2 (germline): SGHTA, FQGTGA. Combining the CDR3 with reference TRBV7-3 and TRBJ2-1 gives the whole variable domain GAGVSQTPSNKVTEKGKYVELRCDPISGHTALYWYRQSLGQGPEFLIYFQGTGAADDSGLPNDRFFAVRPEGSVSTLKIQRTERGDSAVYLCASSPDPSYNEQFFGPGTRLTVL.

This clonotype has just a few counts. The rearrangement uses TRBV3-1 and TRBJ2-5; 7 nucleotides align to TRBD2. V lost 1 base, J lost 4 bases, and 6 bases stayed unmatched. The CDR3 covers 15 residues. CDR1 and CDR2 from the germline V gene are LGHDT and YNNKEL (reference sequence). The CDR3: CASSQAPGGTETQYF. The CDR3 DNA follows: TGTGCCAGCAGCCAAGCCCCGGGAGGCACAGAGACCCAGTACTTC.

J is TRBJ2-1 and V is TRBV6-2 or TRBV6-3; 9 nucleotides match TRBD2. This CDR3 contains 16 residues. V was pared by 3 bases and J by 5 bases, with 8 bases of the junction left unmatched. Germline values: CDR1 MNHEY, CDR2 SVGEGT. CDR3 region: CASSYSRLAAHNEQFF. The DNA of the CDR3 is TGTGCCAGCAGTTATTCCAGACTAGCGGCCCACAATGAGCAGTTCTTC.

The CDR3 DNA reads as TGCGCCAGCACCTACGGGACTGGCGGGGGGGCCAGGCCATACTACGAGCAGTACTTC. It yields the protein CASTYGTGGGARPYYEQYF. The rearrangement joins TRBV5-1 to TRBJ2-7, with TRBD2 matching 9 bases. With 6 bases clipped from V and 3 bases from J, the junction kept 22 bases outside the gene matches. Germline V lookup: CDR1 SGHRS, CDR2 YFSETQ. CDR3 length: 19 amino acids.

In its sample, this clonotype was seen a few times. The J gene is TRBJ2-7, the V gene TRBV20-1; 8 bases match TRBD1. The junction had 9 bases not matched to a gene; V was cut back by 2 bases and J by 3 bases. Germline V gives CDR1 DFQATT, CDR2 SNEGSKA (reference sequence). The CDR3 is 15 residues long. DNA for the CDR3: TGCAGTGCTAGATCCCGGGACAGGCCCGACTACGAGCAGTACTTC. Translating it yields CSARSRDRPDYEQYF.

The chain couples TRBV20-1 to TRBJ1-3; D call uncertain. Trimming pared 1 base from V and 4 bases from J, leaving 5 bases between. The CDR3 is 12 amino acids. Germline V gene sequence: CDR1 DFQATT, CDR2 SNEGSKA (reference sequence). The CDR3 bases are TGCAGTGCTAGAGGTGACGGAAACACCATATATTTT. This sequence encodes CSARGDGNTIYF.

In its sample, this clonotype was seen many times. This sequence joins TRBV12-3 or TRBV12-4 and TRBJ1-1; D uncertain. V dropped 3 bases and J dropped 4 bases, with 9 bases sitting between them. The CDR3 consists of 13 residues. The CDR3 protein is CASSFAGRTEAFF. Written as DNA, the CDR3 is TGTGCCAGCAGTTTTGCCGGACGCACTGAAGCTTTCTTT.

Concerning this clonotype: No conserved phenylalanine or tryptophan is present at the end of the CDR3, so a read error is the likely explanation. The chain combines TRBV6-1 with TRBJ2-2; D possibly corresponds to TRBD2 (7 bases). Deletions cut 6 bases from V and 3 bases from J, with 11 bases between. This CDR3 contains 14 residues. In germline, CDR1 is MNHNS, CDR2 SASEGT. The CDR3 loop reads CASRGGADTGELFL. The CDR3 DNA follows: TGTGCCAGCAGAGGGGGGGCAGACACCGGGGAGCTGTTTCTT.

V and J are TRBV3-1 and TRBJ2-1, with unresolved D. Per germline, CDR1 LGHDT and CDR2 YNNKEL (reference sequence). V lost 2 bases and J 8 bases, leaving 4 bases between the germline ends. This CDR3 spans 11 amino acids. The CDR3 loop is CASSQHDEQFF. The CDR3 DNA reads TGTGCCAGCAGCCAACACGATGAGCAGTTCTTC.

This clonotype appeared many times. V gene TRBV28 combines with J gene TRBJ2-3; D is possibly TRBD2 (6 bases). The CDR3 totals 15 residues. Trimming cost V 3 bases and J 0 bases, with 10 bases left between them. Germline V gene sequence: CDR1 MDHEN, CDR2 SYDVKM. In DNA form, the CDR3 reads TGTGCCAGCAGTTTTAGCGGATCTAGCACAGATACGCAGTATTTT. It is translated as CASSFSGSSTDTQYF. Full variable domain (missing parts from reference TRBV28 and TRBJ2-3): DVKVTQSSRYLVKRTGEKVFLECVQDMDHENMFWYRQDPGLGLRLIYFSYDVKMKEKGDIPEGYSVSREKKERFSLILESASTNQTSMYLCASSFSGSSTDTQYFGPGTRLTVL.

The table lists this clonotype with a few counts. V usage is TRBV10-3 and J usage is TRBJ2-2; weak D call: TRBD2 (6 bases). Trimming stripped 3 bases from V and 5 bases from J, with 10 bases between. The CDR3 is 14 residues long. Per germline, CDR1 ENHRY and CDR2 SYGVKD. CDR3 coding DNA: TGTGCCATCAGTGACAGGGAGGAAACCGGGGAGCTGTTTTTT. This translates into CAISDREETGELFF.

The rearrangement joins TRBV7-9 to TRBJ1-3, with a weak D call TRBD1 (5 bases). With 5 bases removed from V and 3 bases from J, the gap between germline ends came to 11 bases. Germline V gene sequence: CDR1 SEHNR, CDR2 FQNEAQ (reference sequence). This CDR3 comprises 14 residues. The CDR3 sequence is CASSRGGFGNTIYF. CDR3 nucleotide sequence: TGTGCCAGCAGCCGGGGGGGATTTGGAAACACCATATATTTT.

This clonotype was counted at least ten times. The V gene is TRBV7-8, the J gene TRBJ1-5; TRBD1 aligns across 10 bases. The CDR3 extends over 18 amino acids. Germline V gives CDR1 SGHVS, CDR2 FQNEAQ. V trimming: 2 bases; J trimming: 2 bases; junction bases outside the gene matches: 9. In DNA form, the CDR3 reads TGTGCCAGCAGCTTACGGAGGAGAGGACAGGGGGGCAATCAGCCCCAGCATTTT. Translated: CASSLRRRGQGGNQPQHF.

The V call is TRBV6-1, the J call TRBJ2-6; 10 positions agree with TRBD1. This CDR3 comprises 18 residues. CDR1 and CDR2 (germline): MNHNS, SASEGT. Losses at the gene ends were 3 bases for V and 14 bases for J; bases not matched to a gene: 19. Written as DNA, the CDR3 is TGTGCCAGCAGTGATGAGACGTCTCTCAGTGGGACAGGGGATATCCTGACTTTC. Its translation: CASSDETSLSGTGDILTF.

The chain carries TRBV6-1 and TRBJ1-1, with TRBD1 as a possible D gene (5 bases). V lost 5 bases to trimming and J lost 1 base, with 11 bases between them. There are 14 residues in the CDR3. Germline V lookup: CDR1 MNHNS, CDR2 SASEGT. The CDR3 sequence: CASSRQLTNTEAFF. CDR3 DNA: TGTGCCAGCAGTCGACAGCTCACGAACACTGAAGCTTTCTTT.

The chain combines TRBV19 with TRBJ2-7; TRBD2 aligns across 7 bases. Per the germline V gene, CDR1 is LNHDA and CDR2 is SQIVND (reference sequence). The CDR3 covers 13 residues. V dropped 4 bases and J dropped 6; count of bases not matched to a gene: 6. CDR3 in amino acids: CASSTLTSSEQYF. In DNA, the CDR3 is TGTGCCAGTAGTACCCTGACTAGCTCCGAGCAGTACTTC. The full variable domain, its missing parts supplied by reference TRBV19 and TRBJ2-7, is DGGITQSPKYLFRKEGQNVTLSCEQNLNHDAMYWYRQDPGQGLRLIYYSQIVNDFQKGDIAEGYSVSREKKESFPLTVTSAQKNPTAFYLCASSTLTSSEQYFGPGTRLTVT.

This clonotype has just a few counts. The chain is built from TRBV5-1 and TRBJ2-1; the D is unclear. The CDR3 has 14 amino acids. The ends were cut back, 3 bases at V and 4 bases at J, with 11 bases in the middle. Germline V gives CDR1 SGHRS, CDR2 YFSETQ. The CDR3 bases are TGCGCCAGCAGCTCGGTAGGGCGGTACAATGAGCAGTTCTTC. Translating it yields CASSSVGRYNEQFF.

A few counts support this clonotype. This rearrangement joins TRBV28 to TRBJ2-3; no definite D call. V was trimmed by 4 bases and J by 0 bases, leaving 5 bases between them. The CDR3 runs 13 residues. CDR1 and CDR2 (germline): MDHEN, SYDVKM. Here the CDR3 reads CASSWVSTDTQYF. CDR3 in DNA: TGTGCCAGCAGTTGGGTGAGCACAGATACGCAGTATTTT.

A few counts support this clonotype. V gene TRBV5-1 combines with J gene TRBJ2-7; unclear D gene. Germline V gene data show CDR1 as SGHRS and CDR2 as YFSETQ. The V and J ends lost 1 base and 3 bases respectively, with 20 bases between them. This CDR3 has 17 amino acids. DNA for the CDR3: TGCGCCAGCAGCTTGTTAGGAACCACTCCCACTGGCTACGAGCAGTACTTC. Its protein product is CASSLLGTTPTGYEQYF.

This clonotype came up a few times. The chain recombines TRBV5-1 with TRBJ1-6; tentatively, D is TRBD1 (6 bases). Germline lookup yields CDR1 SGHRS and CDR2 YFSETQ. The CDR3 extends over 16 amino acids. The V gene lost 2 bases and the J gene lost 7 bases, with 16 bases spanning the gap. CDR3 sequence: CASSFGGNRENSPLHF. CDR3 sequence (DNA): TGCGCCAGCAGCTTTGGGGGTAACAGGGAGAATTCACCCCTCCACTTT.

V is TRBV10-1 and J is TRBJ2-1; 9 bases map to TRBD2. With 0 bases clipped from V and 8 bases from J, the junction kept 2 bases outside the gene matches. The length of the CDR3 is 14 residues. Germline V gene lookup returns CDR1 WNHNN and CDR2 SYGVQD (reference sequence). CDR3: CASSESAGGDEQFF. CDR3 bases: TGCGCCAGCAGTGAGTCAGCGGGGGGCGATGAGCAGTTCTTC.

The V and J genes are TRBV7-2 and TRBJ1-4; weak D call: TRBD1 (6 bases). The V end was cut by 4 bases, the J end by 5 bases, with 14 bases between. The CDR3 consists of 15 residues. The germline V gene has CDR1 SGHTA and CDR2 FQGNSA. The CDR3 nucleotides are TGTGCCAGCAGCTCTCAGGGGCTCCGAAATGAAAAACTGTTTTTT. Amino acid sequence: CASSSQGLRNEKLFF.

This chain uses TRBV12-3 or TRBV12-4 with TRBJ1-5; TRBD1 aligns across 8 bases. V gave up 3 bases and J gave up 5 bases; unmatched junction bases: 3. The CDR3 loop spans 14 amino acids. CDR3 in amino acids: CASSFGTGYQPQHF. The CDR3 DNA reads TGTGCCAGCAGTTTCGGGACAGGATATCAGCCCCAGCATTTT.